Each of the 19 T cell receptor beta chains below was sequenced from the same sample in a study of glioma-infiltrating T cells after dendritic cell vaccination. Time point: after dendritic cell vaccination, including at tumor progression/relapse. The method was immunoSEQ multiplex PCR; TCRdb's version includes in-frame clones alone and lacks a portion of them. The sample includes some 99,000 clones, 65% to 85% seen only once; the top ten take about 5%. This specimen was blood, taken after dendritic cell vaccination. The receptors come from a human donor with glioblastoma.

The chain couples TRBV5-1 to TRBJ2-5, with 11 bases lining up with TRBD1. Germline V CDR1 and CDR2: SGHRS, YFSETQ. J gave up 5 bases and V 4 bases, and 7 bases lay outside the gene matches. The CDR3 is made up of 15 amino acids. CDR3 sequence reads: CASSVFGTGGETQYF. Written as DNA, the CDR3 is TGCGCCAGCAGCGTCTTCGGGACAGGGGGGGAGACCCAGTACTTC.

This chain links TRBV4-1 with TRBJ1-5, with 7 bases that match TRBD1. V trimming: 4 bases; J trimming: 3 bases; junction bases outside the gene matches: 3. The CDR3 consists of 14 residues. The germline V gene has CDR1 MGHRA and CDR2 YSYEKL. The CDR3 loop is CASSRGTVNQPQHF. CDR3 DNA sequence: TGCGCCAGCAGCCGCGGGACAGTCAATCAGCCCCAGCATTTT.

This clone occurred once. V usage is TRBV23-1 and J usage is TRBJ2-7, with TRBD1 identical over 8 bases. TRBV23-1 is reported as an ORF; its role is uncertain. V was pared by 0 bases and J by 2 bases, with 3 bases of the junction left unmatched. CDR3 size: 15 residues. The CDR3 loop reads CASSQSDRATYEQYF. CDR3 DNA: TGCGCCAGCAGTCAATCGGACAGGGCCACCTACGAGCAGTACTTC.

CDR3 residues: CASSLAGQGVGGANVLTF. CDR3 coding DNA: TGTGCCAGCAGCTTGGCTGGACAGGGGGTGGGTGGGGCCAACGTCCTGACTTTC. The rearrangement uses TRBV5-6 and TRBJ2-6, with 10 nucleotides matching TRBD1. This CDR3 region has 18 residues. Germline V lookup: CDR1 SGHDT, CDR2 YYEEEE. J gave up 3 bases and V 0 bases, and 6 bases lay outside the gene matches.

The rearrangement uses TRBV28 and TRBJ1-3; 10 bases are shared with TRBD1. CDR3 size: 15 residues. The J segment lost 6 bases and the V segment lost 6 bases, leaving 8 bases of the junction unmatched. Looked up from germline, CDR1 is MDHEN and CDR2 is SYDVKM. For the CDR3, the DNA is TGTGCCAGCAGGCCAGCCGGGACAGGGGTAAACACCATATATTTT. Protein sequence: CASRPAGTGVNTIYF.

The chain carries TRBV9 and TRBJ2-7, with D uncertain. With 0 bases removed from V and 5 bases from J, the gap between germline ends came to 15 bases. Germline lookup yields CDR1 SGDLS and CDR2 YYNGEE. CDR3 length: 15 residues. For the CDR3, the DNA is TGTGCCAGCAGCGTAGGAACGGGTACCTACGACGAGCAGTACTTC. Translating gives CASSVGTGTYDEQYF.

The chain carries TRBV11-3 and TRBJ2-3; 7 bases match TRBD1. This CDR3 comprises 14 residues. Germline-derived CDR1 and CDR2 are SGHNT and YENEEA. V was pared by 5 bases and J by 1 base, with 3 bases of the junction left unmatched. The CDR3 DNA reads as TGTGCCAGCAGCCGTGGACAGGGCACAGATACGCAGTATTTT. Translating gives CASSRGQGTDTQYF.

V gene TRBV10-3 combines with J gene TRBJ1-1; TRBD1 might be the D (5 bases). V was shortened by 8 bases and J by 2 bases, with 12 bases between the two germline ends. From germline, CDR1 is ENHRY and CDR2 SYGVKD. CDR3 size: 13 residues. CDR3: CAIVGQSNTEAFF. CDR3 nucleotides: TGTGCCATCGTGGGGCAGTCCAACACTGAAGCTTTCTTT.

This chain uses TRBV2 with TRBJ2-1, with 12 bases that match TRBD2. The CDR3 is 13 amino acids. Germline V CDR1 and CDR2: SNHLY, FYNNEI. V dropped 7 bases and J dropped 7; count of bases not matched to a gene: 2. For the CDR3, the DNA is TGTGCCAGCAAGACTAGCGGGAGTAATGAGCAGTTCTTC. Its translation: CASKTSGSNEQFF.

J is TRBJ2-7 and V is TRBV7-9, with D unresolved. V was trimmed by 0 bases and J by 0 bases, leaving 6 bases between them. The CDR3 is 14 amino acids. CDR1 and CDR2 (germline): SEHNR, FQNEAQ (reference sequence). The CDR3 spells CASSLAPSSYEQYF. For the CDR3, the DNA is TGTGCCAGCAGCTTAGCTCCCTCCTCCTACGAGCAGTACTTC.

This rearrangement joins TRBV4-1 to TRBJ1-2; D may be TRBD1 (6 bases). Germline V CDR1 and CDR2: MGHRA, YSYEKL. The V gene lost 6 bases and the J gene lost 8 bases, with 10 bases spanning the gap. The CDR3 runs 11 residues. The DNA for the CDR3 is TGCGCCAGCAGAGACGACAGGGGCTACACCTTC. Its protein is CASRDDRGYTF.

This clone was observed a few times. V gene TRBV6-5 combines with J gene TRBJ1-2; TRBD1 matches 7 bases. The CDR3 totals 12 residues. The junction had 10 bases not matched to a gene; V was cut back by 10 bases and J by 8 bases. The germline V gene has CDR1 MNHEY and CDR2 SVGAGI. CDR3: CAIKGQFAGYTF. CDR3 nucleotide sequence: TGTGCCATTAAGGGACAGTTTGCAGGCTACACCTTC.

This clone was observed a few times. This chain joins TRBV15 and TRBJ1-2, with D possibly being TRBD1 (5 bases). Germline V gene lookup returns CDR1 LNHNV and CDR2 YYDKDF (reference sequence). This CDR3 region has 14 residues. V was shortened by 1 base and J by 8 bases, with 14 bases between the two germline ends. The CDR3 here is CATSRAAGLRGYTF. CDR3 in DNA: TGTGCCACCAGCAGAGCGGCAGGGTTACGAGGCTACACCTTC.

This clone was counted between two and nine times. The chain employs TRBV19 and TRBJ2-4, with 10 positions matching TRBD2. The V segment lost 7 bases and the J segment 1 base; nucleotides outside the gene matches: 7. Germline V gives CDR1 LNHDA, CDR2 SQIVND (reference sequence). The CDR3 consists of 16 residues. CDR3 residues: CASIQRGGLAKNIQYF. CDR3 bases: TGTGCCAGTATCCAGCGGGGGGGCCTGGCCAAAAACATTCAGTACTTC.

This clone was observed a single time. The chain uses TRBV28 and TRBJ1-3; D is undetermined. Germline assignment: CDR1 MDHEN and CDR2 SYDVKM. CDR3 length equals 12 residues. The V end was cut by 7 bases, the J end by 7 bases, with 11 bases between. CDR3 sequence (DNA): TGTGCCAGCACTTATCGGGGTAACACCATATATTTT. Translating it yields CASTYRGNTIYF.

This chain links TRBV7-9 with TRBJ2-5; no definite D call. Germline values: CDR1 SEHNR, CDR2 FQNEAQ (reference sequence). Trimming pared 2 bases from V and 1 base from J, leaving 8 bases between. The CDR3 is 14 residues long. The CDR3: CASSLFSGQETQYF. Written as DNA, the CDR3 is TGTGCCAGCAGCTTATTTTCAGGCCAAGAGACCCAGTACTTC.

The CDR3 loop reads CASSNPGTGNQPQHF. For the CDR3, the DNA is TGTGCCAGTAGTAACCCCGGGACAGGGAATCAGCCCCAGCATTTT. The rearrangement joins TRBV19 to TRBJ1-5; 9 bases align to TRBD1. Germline assignment: CDR1 LNHDA and CDR2 SQIVND (reference sequence). V shed 4 bases and J 4 bases; nucleotides not matched to a gene: 5. This CDR3 contains 15 residues. Based on the CDR3 plus reference TRBV19 and TRBJ1-5, the full variable domain is DGGITQSPKYLFRKEGQNVTLSCEQNLNHDAMYWYRQDPGQGLRLIYYSQIVNDFQKGDIAEGYSVSREKKESFPLTVTSAQKNPTAFYLCASSNPGTGNQPQHFGDGTRLSIL.

The CDR3 reads CASSGVGREGYEQYF. The CDR3 bases are TGTGCCAGCAGCGGGGTCGGTCGGGAAGGGTACGAGCAGTACTTC. The chain carries TRBV2 and TRBJ2-7; D is possibly TRBD2 (5 bases). The germline CDR1 and CDR2 sequences are SNHLY and FYNNEI. V lost 6 bases and J lost 4, with 19 bases in between. The CDR3 runs 15 residues.

The chain uses TRBV7-9 and TRBJ1-4; 7 nucleotides line up with TRBD1. The CDR3 is made up of 14 amino acids. Germline CDR1 reads SEHNR; CDR2 reads FQNEAQ (reference sequence). The trim removed 5 bases at V and 7 bases at J, leaving 7 bases unmatched. DNA of the CDR3: TGTGCCAGCAGCGGAACAGGGGCAGGTGAAAAACTGTTTTTT. Its translation is CASSGTGAGEKLFF.